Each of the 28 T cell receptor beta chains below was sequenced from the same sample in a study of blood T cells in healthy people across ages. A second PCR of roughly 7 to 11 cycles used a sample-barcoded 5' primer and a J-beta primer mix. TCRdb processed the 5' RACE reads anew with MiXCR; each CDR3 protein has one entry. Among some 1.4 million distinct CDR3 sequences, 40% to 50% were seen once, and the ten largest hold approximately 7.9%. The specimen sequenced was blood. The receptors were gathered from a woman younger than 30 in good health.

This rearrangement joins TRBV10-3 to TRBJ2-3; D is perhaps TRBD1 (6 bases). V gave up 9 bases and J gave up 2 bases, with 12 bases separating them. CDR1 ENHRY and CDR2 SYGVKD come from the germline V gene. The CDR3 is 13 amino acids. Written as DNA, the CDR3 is TGTGCCATAAGGGACACCTTCACAGATACGCAGTATTTT. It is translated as CAIRDTFTDTQYF.

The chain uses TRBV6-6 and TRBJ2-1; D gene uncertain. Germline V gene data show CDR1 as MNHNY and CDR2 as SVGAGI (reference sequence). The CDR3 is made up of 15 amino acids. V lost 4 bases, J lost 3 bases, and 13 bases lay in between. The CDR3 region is CASSSSVLDYNEQFF. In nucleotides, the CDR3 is TGTGCCAGCAGTTCCTCCGTTCTGGACTACAATGAGCAGTTCTTC.

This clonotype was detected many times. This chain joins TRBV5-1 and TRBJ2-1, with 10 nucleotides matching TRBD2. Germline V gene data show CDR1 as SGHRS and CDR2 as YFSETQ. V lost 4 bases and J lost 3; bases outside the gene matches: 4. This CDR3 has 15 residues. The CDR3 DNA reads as TGCGCCAGCAGCAAGCTAGCGGGGGACTACAATGAGCAGTTCTTC. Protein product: CASSKLAGDYNEQFF.

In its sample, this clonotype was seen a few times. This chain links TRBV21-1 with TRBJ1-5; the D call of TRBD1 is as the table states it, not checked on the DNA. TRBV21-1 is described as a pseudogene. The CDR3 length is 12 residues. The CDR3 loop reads CARDSPNQPQHF. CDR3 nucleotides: TGTGCCAGGGACAGTCCCAATCAGCCCCAGCATTTT.

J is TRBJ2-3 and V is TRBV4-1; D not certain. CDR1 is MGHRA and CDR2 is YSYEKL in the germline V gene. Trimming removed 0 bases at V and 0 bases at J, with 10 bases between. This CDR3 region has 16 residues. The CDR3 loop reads CASSQEGGGSTDTQYF. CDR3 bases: TGCGCCAGCAGCCAAGAGGGTGGCGGAAGCACAGATACGCAGTATTTT.

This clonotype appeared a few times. The CDR3 DNA follows: TGCAGCATAACAGGATCTCCTAGCACAGATACGCAGTATTTT. Amino acid sequence: CSITGSPSTDTQYF. This chain links TRBV29-1 with TRBJ2-3; TRBD1 is a possible D gene (5 bases). Trimming stripped 8 bases from V and 0 bases from J, with 15 bases between. Germline V CDR1 and CDR2: SQVTM, ANQGSEA. The CDR3 extends over 14 amino acids.

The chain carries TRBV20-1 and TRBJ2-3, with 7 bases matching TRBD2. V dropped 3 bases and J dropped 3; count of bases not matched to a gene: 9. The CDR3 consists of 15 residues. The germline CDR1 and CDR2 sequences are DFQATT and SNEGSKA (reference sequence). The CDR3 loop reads CSARKREVVTDTQYF. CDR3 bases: TGCAGTGCTAGGAAGCGGGAAGTAGTAACAGATACGCAGTATTTT.

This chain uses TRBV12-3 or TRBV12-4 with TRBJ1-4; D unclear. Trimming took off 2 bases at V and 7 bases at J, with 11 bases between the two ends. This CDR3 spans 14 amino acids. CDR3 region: CASSLRAQVEKLFF. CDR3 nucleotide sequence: TGTGCCAGCAGTTTACGGGCCCAGGTTGAAAAACTGTTTTTT.

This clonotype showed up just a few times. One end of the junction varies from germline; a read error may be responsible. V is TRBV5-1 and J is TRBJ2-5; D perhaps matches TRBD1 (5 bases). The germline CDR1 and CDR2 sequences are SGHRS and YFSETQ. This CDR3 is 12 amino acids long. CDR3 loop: CASSSTAREQYF. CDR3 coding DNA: TGTGCCAGCAGCTCGACAGCGCGAGAGCAGTACTTC.

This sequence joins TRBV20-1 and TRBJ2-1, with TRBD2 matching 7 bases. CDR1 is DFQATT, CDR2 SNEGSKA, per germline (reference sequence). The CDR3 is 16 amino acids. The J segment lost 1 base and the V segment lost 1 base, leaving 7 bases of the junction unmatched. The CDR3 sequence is CSARVMLAESYNEQFF. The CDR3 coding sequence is TGCAGTGCTAGAGTTATGCTAGCGGAATCCTACAATGAGCAGTTCTTC.

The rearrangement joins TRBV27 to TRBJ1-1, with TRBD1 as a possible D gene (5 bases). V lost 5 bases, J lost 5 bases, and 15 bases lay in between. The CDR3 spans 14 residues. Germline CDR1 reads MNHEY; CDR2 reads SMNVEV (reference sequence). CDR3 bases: TGTGCCAGCAGTCCCCATGGGGGGGGAACTGAAGCTTTCTTT. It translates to CASSPHGGGTEAFF.

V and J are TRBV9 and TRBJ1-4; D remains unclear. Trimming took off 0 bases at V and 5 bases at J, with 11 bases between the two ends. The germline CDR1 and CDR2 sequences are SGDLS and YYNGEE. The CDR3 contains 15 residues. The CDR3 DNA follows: TGTGCCAGCAGCGTAGGGGCTGCCGTCAATGAAAAACTGTTTTTT. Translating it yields CASSVGAAVNEKLFF.

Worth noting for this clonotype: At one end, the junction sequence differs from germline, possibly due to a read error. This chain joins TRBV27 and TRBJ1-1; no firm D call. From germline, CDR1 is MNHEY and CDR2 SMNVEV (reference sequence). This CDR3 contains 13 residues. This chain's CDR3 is CASASIMNTEAFF. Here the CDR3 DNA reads TGCGCCAGCGCATCTATCATGAACACTGAAGCTTTCTTT.

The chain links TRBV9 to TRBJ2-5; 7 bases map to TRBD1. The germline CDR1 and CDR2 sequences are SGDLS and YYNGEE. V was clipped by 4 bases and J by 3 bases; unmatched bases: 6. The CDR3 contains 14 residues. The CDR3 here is CASSLVGTEETQYF. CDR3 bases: TGTGCCAGCAGCTTAGTCGGGACAGAAGAGACCCAGTACTTC.

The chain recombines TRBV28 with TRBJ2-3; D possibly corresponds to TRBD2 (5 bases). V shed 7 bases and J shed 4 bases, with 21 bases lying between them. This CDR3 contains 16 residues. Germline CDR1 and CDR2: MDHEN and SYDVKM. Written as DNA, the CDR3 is TGTGCCAGCACCCCTCTCGCAGGAGAGGGCGCAGATACGCAGTATTTT. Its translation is CASTPLAGEGADTQYF. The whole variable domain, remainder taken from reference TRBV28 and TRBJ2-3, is DVKVTQSSRYLVKRTGEKVFLECVQDMDHENMFWYRQDPGLGLRLIYFSYDVKMKEKGDIPEGYSVSREKKERFSLILESASTNQTSMYLCASTPLAGEGADTQYFGPGTRLTVL.

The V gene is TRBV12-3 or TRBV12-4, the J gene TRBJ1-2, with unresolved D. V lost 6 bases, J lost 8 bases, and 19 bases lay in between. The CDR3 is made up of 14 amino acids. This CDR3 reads CASRDDLHLGGYTF. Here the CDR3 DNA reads TGTGCCAGCAGAGACGACCTGCACCTGGGGGGCTACACCTTC.

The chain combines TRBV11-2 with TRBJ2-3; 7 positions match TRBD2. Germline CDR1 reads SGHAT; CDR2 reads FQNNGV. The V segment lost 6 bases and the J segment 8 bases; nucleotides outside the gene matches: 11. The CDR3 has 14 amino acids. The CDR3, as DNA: TGTGCCAGCAGGTCCCTTGTCCGGGAGGTTACGCAGTATTTT. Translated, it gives CASRSLVREVTQYF.

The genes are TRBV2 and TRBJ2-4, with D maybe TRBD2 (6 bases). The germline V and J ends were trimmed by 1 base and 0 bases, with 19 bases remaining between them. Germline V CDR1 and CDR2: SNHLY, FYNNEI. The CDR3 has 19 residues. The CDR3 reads CASSEEPGLIPLAKNIQYF. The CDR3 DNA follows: TGTGCCAGCAGTGAAGAACCGGGACTGATTCCCCTAGCCAAAAACATTCAGTACTTC.

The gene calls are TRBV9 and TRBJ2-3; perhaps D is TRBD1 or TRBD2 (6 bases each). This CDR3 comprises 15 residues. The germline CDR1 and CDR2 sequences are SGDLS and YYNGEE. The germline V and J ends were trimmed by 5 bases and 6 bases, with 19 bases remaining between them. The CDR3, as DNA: TGTGCCAGCAGGCTGGCGGGGACACCGGGGGATACGCAGTATTTT. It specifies CASRLAGTPGDTQYF. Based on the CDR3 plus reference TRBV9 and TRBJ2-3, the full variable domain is DSGVTQTPKHLITATGQRVTLRCSPRSGDLSVYWYQQSLDQGLQFLIQYYNGEERAKGNILERFSAQQFPDLHSELNLSSLELGDSALYFCASRLAGTPGDTQYFGPGTRLTVL.

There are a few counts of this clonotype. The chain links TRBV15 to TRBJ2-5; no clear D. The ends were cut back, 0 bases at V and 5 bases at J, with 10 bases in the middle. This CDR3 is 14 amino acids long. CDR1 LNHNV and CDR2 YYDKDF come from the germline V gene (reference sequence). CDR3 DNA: TGTGCCACCAGCAGAGAGGGGTTTGGGGAGACCCAGTACTTC. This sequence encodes CATSREGFGETQYF.

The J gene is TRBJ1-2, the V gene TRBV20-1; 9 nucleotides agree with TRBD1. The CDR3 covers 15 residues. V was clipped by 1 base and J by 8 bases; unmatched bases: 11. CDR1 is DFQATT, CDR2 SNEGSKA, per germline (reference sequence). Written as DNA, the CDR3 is TGCAGTGCTAGAGGGACAGGGGTAGGGCCTTGGGGCTACACCTTC. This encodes CSARGTGVGPWGYTF.

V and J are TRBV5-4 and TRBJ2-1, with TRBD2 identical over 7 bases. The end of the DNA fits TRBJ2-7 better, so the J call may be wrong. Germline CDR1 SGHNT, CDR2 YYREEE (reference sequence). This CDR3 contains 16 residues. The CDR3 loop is CASSSGGAGNYNEQYF. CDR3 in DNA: TGTGCCAGCAGCTCGGGGGGAGCGGGGAACTACAATGAGCAGTACTTC.

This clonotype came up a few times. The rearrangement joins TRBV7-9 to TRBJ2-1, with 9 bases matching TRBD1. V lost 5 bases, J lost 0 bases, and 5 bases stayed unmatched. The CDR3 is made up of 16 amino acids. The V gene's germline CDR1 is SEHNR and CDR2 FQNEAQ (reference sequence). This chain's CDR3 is CASSIRQGVSYNEQFF. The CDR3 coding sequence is TGTGCCAGCAGCATAAGACAGGGGGTCTCCTACAATGAGCAGTTCTTC.

The CDR3 protein is CASDRTGHFEAFF. CDR3 nucleotides: TGTGCCAGCGATAGAACCGGACATTTTGAAGCTTTCTTT. V is TRBV9 and J is TRBJ1-1; possibly TRBD1 for D (5 bases). With 7 bases removed from V and 7 bases from J, the gap between germline ends came to 17 bases. Germline-derived CDR1 and CDR2 are SGDLS and YYNGEE. The CDR3 has 13 amino acids.

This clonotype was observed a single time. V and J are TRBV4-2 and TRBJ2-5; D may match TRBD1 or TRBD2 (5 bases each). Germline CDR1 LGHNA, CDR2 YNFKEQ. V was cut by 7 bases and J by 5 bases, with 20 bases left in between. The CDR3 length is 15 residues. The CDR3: CASTQGDGAGETQYF. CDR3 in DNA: TGTGCCAGCACCCAGGGAGACGGGGCCGGTGAGACCCAGTACTTC.

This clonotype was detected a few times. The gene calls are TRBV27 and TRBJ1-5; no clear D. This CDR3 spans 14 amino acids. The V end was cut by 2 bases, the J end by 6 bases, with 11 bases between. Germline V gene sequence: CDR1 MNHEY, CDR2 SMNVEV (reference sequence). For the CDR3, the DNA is TGTGCCAGCAGTTTACTTGCCGCCGGTCAGCCCCAGCATTTT. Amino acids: CASSLLAAGQPQHF.

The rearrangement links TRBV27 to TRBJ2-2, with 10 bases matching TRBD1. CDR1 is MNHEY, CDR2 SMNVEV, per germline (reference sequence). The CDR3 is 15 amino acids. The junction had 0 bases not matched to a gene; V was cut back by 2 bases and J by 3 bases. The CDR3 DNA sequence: TGTGCCAGCAGTTTAGACAGGGGGCACACCGGGGAGCTGTTTTTT. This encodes CASSLDRGHTGELFF.

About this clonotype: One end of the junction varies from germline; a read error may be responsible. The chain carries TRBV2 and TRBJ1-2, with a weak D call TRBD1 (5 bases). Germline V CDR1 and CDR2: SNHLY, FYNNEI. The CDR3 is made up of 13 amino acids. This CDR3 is CAISETDFYGYTF. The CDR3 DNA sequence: TGTGCCATCAGTGAGACAGATTTCTATGGCTACACCTTC.